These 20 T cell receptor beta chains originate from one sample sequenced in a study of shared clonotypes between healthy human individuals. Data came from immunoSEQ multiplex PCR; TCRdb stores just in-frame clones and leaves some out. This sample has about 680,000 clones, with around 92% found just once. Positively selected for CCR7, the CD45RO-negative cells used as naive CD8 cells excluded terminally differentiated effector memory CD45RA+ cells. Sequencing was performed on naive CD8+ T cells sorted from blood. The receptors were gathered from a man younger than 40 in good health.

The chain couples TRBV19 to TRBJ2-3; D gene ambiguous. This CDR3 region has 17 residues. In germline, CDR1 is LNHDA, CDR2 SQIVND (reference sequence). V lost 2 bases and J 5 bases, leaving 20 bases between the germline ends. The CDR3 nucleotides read TGTGCCAGTAGTATATTTGGCGTCTCCGGTCCGGAAGATACGCAGTATTTT. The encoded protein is CASSIFGVSGPEDTQYF.

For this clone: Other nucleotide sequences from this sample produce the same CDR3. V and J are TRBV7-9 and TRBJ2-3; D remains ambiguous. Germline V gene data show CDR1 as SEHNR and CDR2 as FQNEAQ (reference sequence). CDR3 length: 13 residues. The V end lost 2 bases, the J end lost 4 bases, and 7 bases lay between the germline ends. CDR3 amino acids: CASSLSDADTQYF. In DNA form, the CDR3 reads TGTGCCAGCAGCTTATCGGACGCAGATACGCAGTATTTT.

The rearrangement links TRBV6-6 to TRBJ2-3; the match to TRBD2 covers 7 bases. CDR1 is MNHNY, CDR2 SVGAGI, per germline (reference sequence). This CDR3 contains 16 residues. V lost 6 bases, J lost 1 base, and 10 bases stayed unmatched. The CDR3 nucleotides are TGTGCCAGCAGCTTCAGTCGGGAGGTTGGCACAGATACGCAGTATTTT. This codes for CASSFSREVGTDTQYF.

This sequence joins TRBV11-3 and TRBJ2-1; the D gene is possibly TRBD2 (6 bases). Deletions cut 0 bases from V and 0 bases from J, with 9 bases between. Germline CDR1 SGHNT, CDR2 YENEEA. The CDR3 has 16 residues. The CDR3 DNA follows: TGTGCCAGCAGCTTAGAAGGCGGGAACTCCTACAATGAGCAGTTCTTC. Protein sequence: CASSLEGGNSYNEQFF.

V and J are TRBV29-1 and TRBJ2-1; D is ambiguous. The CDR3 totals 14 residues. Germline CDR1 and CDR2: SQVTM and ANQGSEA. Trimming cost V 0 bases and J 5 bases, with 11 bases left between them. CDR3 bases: TGCAGCGTTGAAGATGTAGATTCGGACAATGAGCAGTTCTTC. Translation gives CSVEDVDSDNEQFF.

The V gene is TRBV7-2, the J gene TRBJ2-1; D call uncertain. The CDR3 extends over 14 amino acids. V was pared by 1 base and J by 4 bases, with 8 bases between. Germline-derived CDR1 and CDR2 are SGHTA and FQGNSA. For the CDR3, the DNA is TGTGCCAGCAGCTTAGTTACGTCTTACAATGAGCAGTTCTTC. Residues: CASSLVTSYNEQFF.

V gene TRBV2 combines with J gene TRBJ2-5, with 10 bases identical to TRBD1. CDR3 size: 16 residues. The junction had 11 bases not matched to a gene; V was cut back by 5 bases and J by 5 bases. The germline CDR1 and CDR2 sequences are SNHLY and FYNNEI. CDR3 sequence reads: CASSLKGDRGLETQYF. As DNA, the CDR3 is TGTGCCAGCAGTCTTAAGGGGGACAGGGGACTCGAGACCCAGTACTTC.

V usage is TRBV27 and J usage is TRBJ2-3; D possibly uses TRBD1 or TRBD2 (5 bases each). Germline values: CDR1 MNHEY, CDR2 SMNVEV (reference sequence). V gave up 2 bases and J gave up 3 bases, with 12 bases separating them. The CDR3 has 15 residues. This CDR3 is CASSLGDRHTDTQYF. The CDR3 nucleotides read TGTGCCAGCAGTTTAGGGGACCGCCATACAGATACGCAGTATTTT.

In DNA, the CDR3 is TGTGCCAGCAGGCCACAGGGGCCCTCTGGAAACACCATATATTTT. Translated, it gives CASRPQGPSGNTIYF. The chain joins TRBV7-9 to TRBJ1-3, with 7 nucleotides matching TRBD1. Unmatched junction bases numbered 5, after V lost 6 bases and J lost 0 bases. CDR1 SEHNR and CDR2 FQNEAQ come from the germline V gene (reference sequence). This CDR3 spans 15 amino acids.

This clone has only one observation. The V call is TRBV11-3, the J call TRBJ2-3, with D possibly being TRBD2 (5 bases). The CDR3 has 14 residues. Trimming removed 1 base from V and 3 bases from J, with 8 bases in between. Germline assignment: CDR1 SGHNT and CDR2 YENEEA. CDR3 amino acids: CASSLAGITDTQYF. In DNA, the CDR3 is TGTGCCAGCAGCTTAGCGGGAATAACAGATACGCAGTATTTT.

The CDR3 DNA reads TGTGCCACCAGCAGAGCCAGGGGGGGCACAGATACGCAGTATTTT. Translating it yields CATSRARGGTDTQYF. The V gene is TRBV15, the J gene TRBJ2-3, with a tentative D call TRBD1 (7 bases). CDR1 is LNHNV, CDR2 YYDKDF, per germline (reference sequence). The CDR3 runs 15 residues. V lost 1 base and J 1 base, leaving 9 bases between the germline ends.

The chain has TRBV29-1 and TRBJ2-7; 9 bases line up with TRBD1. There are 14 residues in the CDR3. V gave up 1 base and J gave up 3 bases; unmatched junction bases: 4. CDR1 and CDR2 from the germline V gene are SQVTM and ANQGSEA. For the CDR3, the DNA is TGCAGCGTTGAAGGGACAGGGGCATACTACGAGCAGTACTTC. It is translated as CSVEGTGAYYEQYF.

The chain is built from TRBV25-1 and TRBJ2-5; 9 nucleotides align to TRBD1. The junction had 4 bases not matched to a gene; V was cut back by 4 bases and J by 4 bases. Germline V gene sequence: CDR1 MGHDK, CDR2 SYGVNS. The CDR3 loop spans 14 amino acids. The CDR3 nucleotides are TGTGCCAGCAGTGCACCGGGACAGGGAGAGACCCAGTACTTC. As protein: CASSAPGQGETQYF.

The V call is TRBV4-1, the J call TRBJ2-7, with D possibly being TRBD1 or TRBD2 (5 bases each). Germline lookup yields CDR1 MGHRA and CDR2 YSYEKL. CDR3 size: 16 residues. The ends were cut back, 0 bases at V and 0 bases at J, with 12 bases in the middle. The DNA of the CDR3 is TGCGCCAGCAGCCAAGAGCCGGGACCTTTCTCCTACGAGCAGTACTTC. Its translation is CASSQEPGPFSYEQYF.

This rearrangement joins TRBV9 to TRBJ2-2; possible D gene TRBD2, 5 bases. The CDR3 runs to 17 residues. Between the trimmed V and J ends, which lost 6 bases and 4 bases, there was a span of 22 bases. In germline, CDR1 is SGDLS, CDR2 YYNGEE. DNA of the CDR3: TGTGCCAGCACCGATGTAGGGTCTGCGGGTCTCACCGGGGAGCTGTTTTTT. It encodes CASTDVGSAGLTGELFF.

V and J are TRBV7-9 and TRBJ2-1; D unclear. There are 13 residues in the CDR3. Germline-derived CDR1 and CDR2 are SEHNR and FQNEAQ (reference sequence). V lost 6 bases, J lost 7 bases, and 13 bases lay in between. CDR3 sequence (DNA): TGTGCCAGCAGGCCCGGACCCCGGAATGAGCAGTTCTTC. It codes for CASRPGPRNEQFF.

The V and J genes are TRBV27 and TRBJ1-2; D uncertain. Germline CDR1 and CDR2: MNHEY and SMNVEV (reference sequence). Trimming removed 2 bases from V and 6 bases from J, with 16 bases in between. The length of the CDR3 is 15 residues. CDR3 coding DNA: TGTGCCAGCAGTTTAATAGGCCAGACAAATAATGGCTACACCTTC. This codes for CASSLIGQTNNGYTF.

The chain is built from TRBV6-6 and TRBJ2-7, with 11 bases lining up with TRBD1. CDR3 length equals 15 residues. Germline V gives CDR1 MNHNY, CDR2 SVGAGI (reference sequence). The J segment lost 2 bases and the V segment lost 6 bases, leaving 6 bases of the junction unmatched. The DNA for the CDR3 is TGTGCCAGCAGAACCGGGACAGGGGGACCCTACGAGCAGTACTTC. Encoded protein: CASRTGTGGPYEQYF.

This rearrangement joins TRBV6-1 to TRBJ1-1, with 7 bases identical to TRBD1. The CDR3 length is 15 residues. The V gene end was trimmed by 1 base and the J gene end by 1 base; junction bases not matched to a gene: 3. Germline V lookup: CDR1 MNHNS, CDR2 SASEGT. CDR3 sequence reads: CASSEGGTENTEAFF. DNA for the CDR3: TGTGCCAGCAGTGAAGGGGGGACAGAGAACACTGAAGCTTTCTTT.

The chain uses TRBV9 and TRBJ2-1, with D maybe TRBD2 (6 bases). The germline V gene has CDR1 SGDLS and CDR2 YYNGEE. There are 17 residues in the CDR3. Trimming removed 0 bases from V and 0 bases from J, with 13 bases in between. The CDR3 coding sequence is TGTGCCAGCAGCGTAGAAGGTAGCGGAAGCTCCTACAATGAGCAGTTCTTC. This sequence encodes CASSVEGSGSSYNEQFF.